The TCR beta chain described here comes from a study of T-cell reconstitution after alpha-beta-depleted transplantation in children. A few counts support this clonotype. The CDR3 runs 13 residues. Trimming pared 7 bases from V and 0 bases from J, leaving 12 bases between. Looked up from germline, CDR1 is SQVTM and CDR2 is ANQGSEA. The library targeted TCRbeta and was prepared with unique molecular identifiers. TCRdb analysed the PCR reads with MiXCR anew, one entry per CDR3 protein. Among about 610,000 distinct CDR3 sequences, about 10% were seen once, and the ten largest hold 4% to 5%. The sample consisted of PBMCs from the stem cell graft donor, taken from the stem cell graft. The V gene is TRBV29-1, the J gene TRBJ1-1; D not certain. This TCR came from a human donor who donated a stem cell graft to a child with acute myeloid leukemia. CDR3 bases: TGCAGCGGATCCGAGGGTTTGAACACTGAAGCTTTCTTT. Residues: CSGSEGLNTEAFF.